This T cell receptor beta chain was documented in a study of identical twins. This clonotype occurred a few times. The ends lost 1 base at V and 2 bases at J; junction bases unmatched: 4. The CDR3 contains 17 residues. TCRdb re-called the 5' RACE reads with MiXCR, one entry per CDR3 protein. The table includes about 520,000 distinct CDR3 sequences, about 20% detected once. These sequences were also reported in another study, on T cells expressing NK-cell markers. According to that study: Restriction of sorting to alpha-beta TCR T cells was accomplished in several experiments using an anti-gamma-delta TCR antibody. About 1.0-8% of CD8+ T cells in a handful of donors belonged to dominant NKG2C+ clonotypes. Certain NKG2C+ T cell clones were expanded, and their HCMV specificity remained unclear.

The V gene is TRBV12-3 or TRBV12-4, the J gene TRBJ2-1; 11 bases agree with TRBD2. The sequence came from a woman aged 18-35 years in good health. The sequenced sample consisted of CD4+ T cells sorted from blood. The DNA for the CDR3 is TGTGCCAGCAGTTTAGTAGCGGGGGGGTTGACCTACAATGAGCAGTTCTTC. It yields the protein CASSLVAGGLTYNEQFF.